The entry below describes one T cell receptor (beta chain). Its antigen is currently unknown. Amplification used 60 Vbeta primers and 13 Jbeta primers. The protocol was immunoSEQ multiplex PCR, while the TCRdb copy is restricted to in-frame clones and leaves out a portion. The sample carries around 150,000 clones, around 79% recorded once. The entry originates in a study of cytomegalovirus exposure and HLA in healthy donors. General study findings and limits: Sequencing likely generated an artifact that appeared as a cluster of highly shared sequence variants.

CDR1 is LNHDA, CDR2 SQIVND, per germline (reference sequence). The CDR3 loop spans 15 amino acids. Trimming took 2 bases from V and 10 from J, leaving 17 bases between them. The receptor was isolated from a man in his forties or fifties in good health and CMV-seropositive. Sequenced material: PBMCs. The rearrangement joins TRBV19 to TRBJ1-4; TRBD1 is a possible D gene (5 bases). CDR3 nucleotide sequence: TGTGCCAGTAGTATAAGGGACTCTCTGTCAGGAAAACTGTTTTTT. Protein: CASSIRDSLSGKLFF.